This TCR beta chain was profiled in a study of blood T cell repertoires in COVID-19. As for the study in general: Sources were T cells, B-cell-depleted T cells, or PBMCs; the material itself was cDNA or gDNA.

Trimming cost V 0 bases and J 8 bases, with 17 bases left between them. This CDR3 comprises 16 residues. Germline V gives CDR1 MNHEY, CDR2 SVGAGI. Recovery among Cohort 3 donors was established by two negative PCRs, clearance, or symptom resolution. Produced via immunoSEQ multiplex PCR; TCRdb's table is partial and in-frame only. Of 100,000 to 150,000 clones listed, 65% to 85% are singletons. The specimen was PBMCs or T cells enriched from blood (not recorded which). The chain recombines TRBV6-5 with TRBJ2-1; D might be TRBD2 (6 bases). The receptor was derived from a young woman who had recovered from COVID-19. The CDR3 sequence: CASSYSGRGRDYEQFF. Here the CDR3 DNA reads TGTGCCAGCAGTTACTCCGGGCGTGGCCGGGACTATGAGCAGTTCTTC.